The 12 T cell receptor beta chains listed next were all sequenced from one sample in a study of blood T cell repertoires in COVID-19. Libraries were prepared by immunoSEQ multiplex PCR; TCRdb keeps only in-frame clonotypes and omits some of them. This table holds nearly 55,000 clones, around 80% found once. Material: peripheral blood. The receptors were sampled from a human donor with active or convalescent COVID-19. The donor label of this sample is uncertain.

The genes are TRBV4-3 and TRBJ2-3; D uncertain. This CDR3 region has 16 residues. CDR1 and CDR2 from the germline V gene are LGHNA and YSLEER. Trimming left V 1 base short and J 0 bases short, with 11 bases between. The CDR3 region is CASSQGQLLSTDTQYF. In nucleotides, the CDR3 is TGCGCCAGCAGCCAAGGCCAACTCCTAAGCACAGATACGCAGTATTTT.

This clone occurred a few times. CDR3 sequence: CASGLVVGGTGANVLTF. The CDR3 coding sequence is TGTGCTAGTGGTTTGGTAGTAGGGGGCACTGGGGCCAACGTCCTGACTTTC. J is TRBJ2-6 and V is TRBV12-5; 7 nucleotides match TRBD1. This CDR3 is built from 17 residues. V trimming: 0 bases; J trimming: 2 bases; junction bases outside the gene matches: 4. Germline assignment: CDR1 LGHNT and CDR2 FRNRAP. Together with reference TRBV12-5 and TRBJ2-6, the CDR3 gives the full variable domain: DARVTQTPRHKVTEMGQEVTMRCQPILGHNTVFWYRQTMMQGLELLAYFRNRAPLDDSGMPKDRFSAEMPDATLATLKIQPSEPRDSAVYFCASGLVVGGTGANVLTFGAGSRLTVL.

This clone showed up just once. The V gene is TRBV25-1, the J gene TRBJ2-3; D call uncertain. The CDR3 covers 15 residues. V was clipped by 3 bases and J by 8 bases, with 18 bases between them. Germline CDR1 is MGHDK and CDR2 is SYGVNS. Written as DNA, the CDR3 is TGTGCCAGCAGTGATCCGGCTAGTCTTAGTCGTACGCAGTATTTT. Translated, it gives CASSDPASLSRTQYF.

The genes are TRBV6-7 and TRBJ1-5; D not certain. TRBV6-7 is an ORF; its function is uncertain. CDR3 length: 19 residues. Trimming removed 3 bases at V and 4 bases at J, with 25 bases between. The CDR3 coding sequence is TGTGCCAGCAGTTATTTAAGAGATCCTCCGTGGCAGGTTAATCAGCCCCAGCATTTT. Protein product: CASSYLRDPPWQVNQPQHF.

The rearrangement links TRBV5-1 to TRBJ2-7; 9 nucleotides align to TRBD2. Germline CDR1 reads SGHRS; CDR2 reads YFSETQ. The CDR3 contains 14 residues. V was clipped by 5 bases and J by 6 bases; unmatched bases: 9. This chain's CDR3 is CASRAASGNSEQYF. DNA of the CDR3: TGCGCCAGCAGAGCGGCTAGCGGGAACAGCGAGCAGTACTTC.

This rearrangement joins TRBV18 to TRBJ2-3; possible D gene TRBD2, 5 bases. The CDR3 covers 14 residues. Looked up from germline, CDR1 is KGHSH and CDR2 is LQKENI. V lost 1 base and J 8 bases, leaving 13 bases between the germline ends. CDR3 residues: CASSPRFSEGTQYF. The CDR3 DNA is TGTGCCAGCTCACCACGGTTTAGTGAGGGTACGCAGTATTTT. The full variable domain, completed using reference TRBV18 and TRBJ2-3, is NAGVMQNPRHLVRRRGQEARLRCSPMKGHSHVYWYRQLPEEGLKFMVYLQKENIIDESGMPKERFSAEFPKEGPSILRIQQVVRGDSAAYFCASSPRFSEGTQYFGPGTRLTVL.

The CDR3 is CASTFGGTGNTIYF. DNA for the CDR3: TGCGCCAGCACGTTCGGAGGGACTGGAAACACCATATATTTT. This sequence joins TRBV5-1 and TRBJ1-3, with D hard to call. Germline V gene data show CDR1 as SGHRS and CDR2 as YFSETQ. V dropped 6 bases and J dropped 2 bases, with 12 bases sitting between them. The length of the CDR3 is 14 residues.

The V call is TRBV6-5, the J call TRBJ2-5; a possible D gene is TRBD1 (5 bases). The CDR3 has 15 residues. CDR1 is MNHEY and CDR2 is SVGAGI in the germline V gene. V lost 6 bases, J lost 1 base, and 15 bases lay in between. The CDR3 here is CASRAIQGPQETQYF. The DNA of the CDR3 is TGTGCCAGCAGAGCCATTCAGGGTCCCCAAGAGACCCAGTACTTC.

The rearrangement joins TRBV12-3 or TRBV12-4 to TRBJ1-1, with D unclear. With 4 bases removed from V and 1 base from J, the gap between germline ends came to 4 bases. CDR3 size: 12 residues. CDR3 protein: CASSWPNTEAFF. The CDR3 nucleotides read TGTGCCAGCAGTTGGCCGAACACTGAAGCTTTCTTT.

There are a few counts of this clone. This sequence joins TRBV29-1 and TRBJ1-2, with 8 bases identical to TRBD1. With V trimmed by 5 bases and J by 6 bases, 8 bases remained unmatched. The CDR3 extends over 13 amino acids. CDR1 and CDR2 (germline): SQVTM, ANQGSEA. The CDR3 coding sequence is TGCAGCGTTCATGACAGGGGAGGGGATGGCTACACCTTC. Translation gives CSVHDRGGDGYTF.

This clone was seen only once. A junction end diverges from the germline sequence, so it may reflect a read error. The chain carries TRBV27 and TRBJ1-5; D gene unclear. Per germline, CDR1 MNHEY and CDR2 SMNVEV (reference sequence). The CDR3 runs 14 residues. The CDR3 coding sequence is TGTGCCAGCAGTTCCATCGGCCAACCACAGCTCCAGCATTTT. It yields the protein CASSSIGQPQLQHF.

The chain has TRBV28 and TRBJ1-2; D ambiguous. The CDR3 length is 12 residues. V gave up 5 bases and J gave up 8 bases, with 12 bases separating them. Germline V gene sequence: CDR1 MDHEN, CDR2 SYDVKM. CDR3 region: CASSDGSQGYTF. CDR3 DNA sequence: TGTGCCAGCAGTGATGGGAGTCAGGGCTACACCTTC.